This passage covers 17 T cell receptor beta chains from one sample sequenced in a study of OX40 agonist ivuxolimab in advanced cancers. Libraries were prepared by immunoSEQ multiplex PCR; TCRdb keeps only in-frame clonotypes and omits some of them. Among around 67,000 clones, 80% were seen once, and the ten largest hold 0.95% to 1.5%. The source material was CD4+ or CD8+ T cells sorted from blood, sampled in a trial of the OX40 agonist ivuxolimab. The receptor source for this set is an adult with an advanced solid tumor such as melanoma, head and neck, liver or kidney cancer.

This clone was picked up a small number of times. The V call is TRBV7-9, the J call TRBJ2-7; TRBD2 is a possible D gene (8 bases). The V and J ends lost 3 bases and 6 bases respectively, with 21 bases between them. Germline CDR1 and CDR2: SEHNR and FQNEAQ (reference sequence). This CDR3 contains 16 residues. CDR3 DNA: TGTGCCAGCAGCTTCCAGGGGGGACTAGGGGAAGGCGAGCAGTACTTC. Translated, it gives CASSFQGGLGEGEQYF.

The chain joins TRBV7-9 to TRBJ2-2; 7 bases fit TRBD2. The length of the CDR3 is 16 residues. Germline-derived CDR1 and CDR2 are SEHNR and FQNEAQ (reference sequence). The V gene end was trimmed by 1 base and the J gene end by 4 bases; junction bases not matched to a gene: 6. The CDR3 nucleotides are TGTGCCAGCAGCTTAGTAGCGGGTGGTGTCACCGGGGAGCTGTTTTTT. As protein: CASSLVAGGVTGELFF.

The rearrangement links TRBV7-7 to TRBJ2-1, with D tentatively TRBD2 (6 bases). The germline V gene encodes CDR1 SSHAT and CDR2 FNYEAQ (reference sequence). The V end lost 1 base, the J end lost 6 bases, and 13 bases lay between the germline ends. The CDR3 is made up of 15 amino acids. The CDR3 bases are TGTGCCAGCAGCTTAGGGGGGGTTGGGGTCAATGAGCAGTTCTTC. Protein sequence: CASSLGGVGVNEQFF.

The CDR3 DNA sequence: TGTGCCATCAGTGAGGTATCAGAGCAGTACTTC. The encoded protein is CAISEVSEQYF. This chain connects TRBV10-3 to TRBJ2-7; D remains unclear. Trimming took 2 bases from V and 7 from J, leaving 6 bases between them. Per germline, CDR1 ENHRY and CDR2 SYGVKD. This CDR3 has 11 amino acids.

CDR3 region: CAWMSGTGSNQPQHF. CDR3 DNA: TGTGCCTGGATGTCCGGGACAGGGAGCAATCAGCCCCAGCATTTT. The chain links TRBV30 to TRBJ1-5; 9 bases map to TRBD1. V was pared by 4 bases and J by 1 base, with 5 bases of the junction left unmatched. This CDR3 contains 15 residues. Germline V gene data show CDR1 as GTSNPN and CDR2 as SVGIG (reference sequence).

The chain couples TRBV27 to TRBJ2-2; D is uncertain. This CDR3 has 12 residues. CDR1 MNHEY and CDR2 SMNVEV come from the germline V gene (reference sequence). Trimming left V 5 bases short and J 8 bases short, with 9 bases between. The chain's CDR3 is CASSAALGELFF. CDR3 in DNA: TGTGCCAGCAGTGCCGCTCTGGGGGAGCTGTTTTTT.

This chain links TRBV4-1 with TRBJ2-7; D remains unclear. Looked up from germline, CDR1 is MGHRA and CDR2 is YSYEKL. Trimming stripped 1 base from V and 3 bases from J, with 22 bases between. The CDR3 length is 18 residues. CDR3 sequence: CASSQAGRHSAHLYEQYF. In DNA form, the CDR3 reads TGCGCCAGCAGCCAAGCAGGCCGCCACTCTGCCCACCTCTACGAGCAGTACTTC.

The V call is TRBV27, the J call TRBJ1-2; no clear D. The CDR3 has 13 amino acids. Germline CDR1 reads MNHEY; CDR2 reads SMNVEV (reference sequence). The ends were cut back, 3 bases at V and 5 bases at J, with 10 bases in the middle. CDR3 nucleotides: TGTGCCAGCAGTTTTGGGTTTGGGTATGGCTACACCTTC. Amino acid sequence: CASSFGFGYGYTF.

The J gene is TRBJ2-1, the V gene TRBV5-8, with 11 bases identical to TRBD2. Germline V lookup: CDR1 SGHTS, CDR2 YDEGEE. V dropped 5 bases and J dropped 8; count of bases not matched to a gene: 9. This CDR3 has 15 amino acids. CDR3 region: CASSSTSGKSYEQFF. The CDR3 DNA is TGTGCCAGCAGTTCGACTAGCGGGAAGAGTTATGAGCAGTTCTTC.

The chain carries TRBV29-1 and TRBJ2-4; D possibly corresponds to TRBD1 (6 bases). Trimming shortened V by 6 bases and J by 9 bases, and 21 bases separated the two germline ends. Germline V gene sequence: CDR1 SQVTM, CDR2 ANQGSEA. The CDR3 is 14 amino acids. The CDR3 nucleotides read TGCAGCGTAATCACGGACAGTTTCTTACCCATTCAGTACTTC. Its translation is CSVITDSFLPIQYF.

The chain carries TRBV4-1 and TRBJ2-2, with 9 bases aligning to TRBD1. This CDR3 region has 14 residues. In germline, CDR1 is MGHRA, CDR2 YSYEKL. The ends lost 7 bases at V and 7 bases at J; junction bases unmatched: 7. The CDR3 is CASIGQGRGGELFF. CDR3 nucleotides: TGCGCCAGCATCGGACAGGGGCGTGGCGGGGAGCTGTTTTTT.

For this clone: The junction shows a germline mismatch at one end, possibly a read error. The rearrangement joins TRBV18 to TRBJ2-3; D remains ambiguous. The V gene's germline CDR1 is KGHSH and CDR2 LQKENI. CDR3 length equals 12 residues. The CDR3 nucleotides are TGTGCCAGCTCAGCACCCACAGATACGCAGTATTTT. Its translation is CASSAPTDTQYF.

The chain employs TRBV11-2 and TRBJ2-1, with TRBD1 matching 8 bases. V shed 0 bases, J shed 8 bases, and the junction held 6 bases outside the gene matches. The germline V gene has CDR1 SGHAT and CDR2 FQNNGV. CDR3 length equals 15 residues. The CDR3 DNA reads TGTGCCAGCAGCTTAGACCCACAGGGGGGATATGAGCAGTTCTTC. It translates to CASSLDPQGGYEQFF.

This sequence joins TRBV7-2 and TRBJ2-1, with TRBD1 matching 9 bases. Unmatched junction bases numbered 5, after V lost 1 base and J lost 4 bases. CDR3 length: 16 residues. Germline CDR1 SGHTA, CDR2 FQGNSA. The DNA of the CDR3 is TGTGCCAGCAGCTTAGGGGGGACAGGGCAATACAATGAGCAGTTCTTC. This translates into CASSLGGTGQYNEQFF.

Written as DNA, the CDR3 is TGTGCCAGCAGTGAGGCCAGGAACTATGGCTACACCTTC. It translates to CASSEARNYGYTF. The chain combines TRBV2 with TRBJ1-2; unclear D gene. The CDR3 contains 13 residues. Germline CDR1 and CDR2: SNHLY and FYNNEI. V was clipped by 3 bases and J by 2 bases, with 7 bases between them.

The chain uses TRBV7-9 and TRBJ2-7, with D unclear. Per the germline V gene, CDR1 is SEHNR and CDR2 is FQNEAQ (reference sequence). The V end lost 5 bases, the J end lost 3 bases, and 17 bases lay between the germline ends. This CDR3 region has 15 residues. CDR3 in amino acids: CASSLTGSGDYEQYF. CDR3 coding DNA: TGTGCCAGCAGCCTGACCGGGTCAGGAGACTACGAGCAGTACTTC.

This clone has only a few counts. This chain connects TRBV7-9 to TRBJ1-3; no firm D call. Trimming removed 4 bases from V and 0 bases from J, with 10 bases in between. Germline CDR1 SEHNR, CDR2 FQNEAQ (reference sequence). This CDR3 region has 15 residues. The CDR3 spells CASSYGRSSGNTIYF. CDR3 in DNA: TGTGCCAGCAGCTATGGACGGTCCTCTGGAAACACCATATATTTT.